The sequence of this T cell receptor beta chain was determined in a study of T cell repertoires in cytomegalovirus infection. Overall study context: Matching HLA type and CMV infection were both indicated by public TCR beta signatures.

In germline, CDR1 is MGHRA, CDR2 YSYEKL. The ends were cut back, 3 bases at V and 4 bases at J, with 19 bases in the middle. This CDR3 contains 17 residues. TCRdb redid the calling of the reads with MiXCR, one entry per CDR3 protein. The table has about 770,000 distinct CDR3 sequences, almost 30% seen once. About this clonotype: Its antigen remains unknown.

Source: cultured CD8+ T cells from PBMCs, taken from culture after CMV antigen stimulation. This chain connects TRBV4-1 to TRBJ2-1; no definite D call. The source of this sequence is a human donor in good health (CMV status not recorded). Some clones in this sample may be carry-over from other donors' samples. The CDR3 reads CASSQEPTRALYNEQFF. The CDR3 DNA reads TGCGCCAGCAGCCAGGAACCCACACGAGCCCTTTACAATGAGCAGTTCTTC.